This T cell receptor (beta chain) was sequenced for a study of T cell responses to AZD1222 COVID-19 vaccine. Produced via immunoSEQ multiplex PCR; TCRdb's table is partial and in-frame only. The table has 170,000 or so clones, roughly 93% seen once. The CDR3 loop spans 15 amino acids. V lost 4 bases to trimming and J lost 2 bases, with 14 bases between them. Germline CDR1 reads SGHRS; CDR2 reads YFSETQ. The TCR was taken from an adult in good health. This specimen consisted of peripheral blood, obtained on day 0 of AZD1222 vaccination. The chain combines TRBV5-1 with TRBJ2-3; no clear D. CDR3 sequence: CASSPGWANTDTQYF. The CDR3, as DNA: TGCGCCAGCAGCCCTGGTTGGGCTAACACAGATACGCAGTATTTT.